A selection of T cell receptor beta chains follows, all from one sample in a study of radiotherapy plus CTLA-4 blockade in lung cancer. Using immunoSEQ multiplex PCR, the repertoire was profiled, and TCRdb retains in-frame clones only, with some absent. The repertoire holds 20,000 or so clones, roughly 83% seen once, with less than 25% in the top ten. The sample consisted of peripheral blood, taken from a patient treated with radiotherapy plus ipilimumab. The receptors stem from a human donor with non-small cell lung cancer whose response to radiotherapy plus ipilimumab could not be evaluated. Each CDR3 is given without its conserved first and last residue.

V gene,J gene,CDR3 protein
TRBV5-4,TRBJ2-3,ASSPRGGKSTDTQY
TRBV7-2,TRBJ1-2,ASSLARGGYT
TRBV27,TRBJ2-6,ASSPLDSSSGANVLT
TRBV6-5,TRBJ2-2,ASRTGTGGFGELF
TRBV7-8,TRBJ1-3,ASSPRDRGRTHSGNTIY
TRBV6-5,TRBJ2-7,ASIGESYEQY
TRBV4-2,TRBJ2-3,ASSQQPGQATDTQY
TRBV23-1,TRBJ1-5,ASSQSPEFERNQPQH
TRBV6-6,TRBJ2-7,ASTPGTGISYEQY
TRBV7-9,TRBJ1-4,ASSRGATNEKLF
TRBV19,TRBJ1-1,ASSPYETGNTEAF
TRBV2,TRBJ1-5,ASRLGTGGNQPQH
TRBV7-9,TRBJ2-5,ASTAGGARETQY
TRBV6-1,-,ASSDRLAGSYEQY
TRBV25-1,TRBJ1-2,ASSASQGGGYT
TRBV7-9,TRBJ2-3,ASSVGTRSTDTQY
TRBV10-3,TRBJ2-6,AISANSQQGFYGANVLT
TRBV10-3,TRBJ2-3,AISVNRGGADTQY
TRBV11-1,TRBJ1-5,ASSLETVASQPQH
TRBV2,TRBJ1-5,ASLKGRGSNQPQH
TRBV6-5,TRBJ1-2,ASSTIGGYGYT
TRBV5-5,TRBJ2-7,ASREDRGRYEQY
TRBV6-5,TRBJ1-1,AVGVSTEAF
TRBV5-1,TRBJ1-3,ASSPQGARGNTIY
TRBV5-5,TRBJ1-5,ASSLETGNQPQH
TRBV10-3,TRBJ2-2,AISLTSGSAGELF
TRBV18,TRBJ2-3,ASSPPHSGSTDTQY
TRBV4-3,TRBJ2-1,ASSPSPGYNEQF
TRBV28,-,ASSLWGAREQY
TRBV7-9,TRBJ2-2,ASSPLQGASSELF
TRBV28,TRBJ2-5,ASSLYGGETQY
TRBV2,TRBJ1-2,ASIGSFNYGYT
TRBV27,TRBJ2-3,ASGYNLGATDTQY
TRBV5-1,TRBJ2-1,ASSRRTGNSYNEQF
TRBV28,TRBJ2-1,ASSFRQGARSYNEQF
TRBV4-1,TRBJ2-7,ASSRDWASYEQY
TRBV7-2,TRBJ2-3,ASSLGVLGQGRDTQY
TRBV18,TRBJ2-3,ASSPLGLVSDTQY
TRBV11-2,TRBJ2-5,ASSSGQSPVQETQY
TRBV20-1,TRBJ2-7,SAPNYYEQY
TRBV2,TRBJ2-7,ASRWGGQTSYEQY